The 18 T cell receptor beta chains below were found in one sample sequenced in a study of radiation and T cells in renal cell carcinoma. TCRdb's table, derived via immunoSEQ multiplex PCR, lists solely in-frame clones and lacks some. The table records approximately 43,000 clones, roughly 85% of them present only once. Regarding time point: blood 4 weeks post-SBRT, at nephrectomy. The treatment was: 15 Gy SBRT to primary tumor, nephrectomy 4 weeks later. Sequenced here: blood, sampled from a patient whose treatment included radiotherapy and nephrectomy. The receptors were sampled from a woman between 65 and 79 years old with renal cell carcinoma.

The chain carries TRBV9 and TRBJ2-1; perhaps TRBD2 as D (6 bases). V was trimmed by 0 bases and J by 8 bases, leaving 9 bases between them. The CDR3 is 13 amino acids. Per the germline V gene, CDR1 is SGDLS and CDR2 is YYNGEE. The CDR3 coding sequence is TGTGCCAGCAGCGTAGCTTGGGGGGATGAGCAGTTCTTC. Translation: CASSVAWGDEQFF.

The V gene is TRBV4-2, the J gene TRBJ1-2, with no clear D. The germline CDR1 and CDR2 sequences are LGHNA and YNFKEQ. Trimming shortened V by 3 bases and J by 6 bases, and 14 bases separated the two germline ends. The CDR3 has 14 amino acids. The CDR3 reads CASSQPGGRHGYTF. The CDR3 DNA follows: TGTGCCAGCAGCCAGCCAGGAGGGCGACATGGCTACACCTTC.

The chain links TRBV5-5 to TRBJ2-3, with D uncertain. Per germline, CDR1 SGHKS and CDR2 YYEKEE (reference sequence). This CDR3 is built from 14 residues. Trimming removed 4 bases from V and 2 bases from J, with 11 bases in between. CDR3 in amino acids: CASSREGNTDTQYF. The CDR3 DNA is TGTGCCAGCAGCAGGGAAGGGAACACAGATACGCAGTATTTT.

The chain uses TRBV5-1 and TRBJ1-2; no clear D. This CDR3 comprises 13 residues. V was pared by 3 bases and J by 7 bases, with 13 bases between. Germline V gene sequence: CDR1 SGHRS, CDR2 YFSETQ. The CDR3 is CASSSDLWGGYTF. CDR3 nucleotide sequence: TGCGCCAGCAGCTCCGACCTTTGGGGTGGCTACACCTTC.

The chain carries TRBV6-5 and TRBJ2-5; 12 bases match TRBD2. Germline-derived CDR1 and CDR2 are MNHEY and SVGAGI. After removal of 6 bases from V and 5 bases from J, the junction contained 4 bases not matched to a gene. The length of the CDR3 is 14 residues. The CDR3 nucleotides are TGTGCCAGCAGGCTAGCGGGGGGGCTGGAGACCCAGTACTTC. This sequence encodes CASRLAGGLETQYF.

The rearrangement joins TRBV9 to TRBJ2-7; D unresolved. Germline lookup yields CDR1 SGDLS and CDR2 YYNGEE. V shed 4 bases and J shed 3 bases, with 5 bases lying between them. The CDR3 has 11 amino acids. This CDR3 is CASSSGYEQYF. CDR3 nucleotide sequence: TGTGCCAGCAGCTCAGGCTACGAGCAGTACTTC.

J is TRBJ2-1 and V is TRBV18; 9 bases map to TRBD1. Losses at the gene ends were 6 bases for V and 1 base for J; bases not matched to a gene: 4. The CDR3 is made up of 15 amino acids. Germline V gene data show CDR1 as KGHSH and CDR2 as LQKENI. The CDR3 here is CASSPGQGSYNEQFF. For the CDR3, the DNA is TGTGCCAGCTCGCCGGGACAGGGATCCTACAATGAGCAGTTCTTC.

V is TRBV7-2 and J is TRBJ2-5, with no clear D. Trimming shortened V by 2 bases and J by 2 bases, and 0 bases separated the two germline ends. In germline, CDR1 is SGHTA, CDR2 FQGNSA. There are 11 residues in the CDR3. In DNA form, the CDR3 reads TGTGCCAGCAGCTTACAAGAGACCCAGTACTTC. The encoded protein is CASSLQETQYF.

The rearrangement joins TRBV7-2 to TRBJ2-7, with 11 nucleotides matching TRBD2. Trimming cost V 5 bases and J 3 bases; bases outside gene matches: 3. The CDR3 has 14 residues. Germline V gene data show CDR1 as SGHTA and CDR2 as FQGNSA. The CDR3 DNA reads as TGTGCCAGCAGCATTAGCGGGAGGGGCTACGAGCAGTACTTC. Residues: CASSISGRGYEQYF.

In this sample, this clone turned up once. The chain combines TRBV5-6 with TRBJ1-2; no clear D. The CDR3 is 11 residues long. Germline V gene data show CDR1 as SGHDT and CDR2 as YYEEEE. Trimming pared 0 bases from V and 6 bases from J, leaving 3 bases between. The CDR3 region is CASSLAHGYTF. For the CDR3, the DNA is TGTGCCAGCAGCTTGGCCCATGGCTACACCTTC.

The chain carries TRBV30 and TRBJ2-5; TRBD1 aligns across 7 bases. CDR1 GTSNPN and CDR2 SVGIG come from the germline V gene (reference sequence). The CDR3 runs 14 residues. V lost 4 bases to trimming and J lost 5 bases; unmatched junction nucleotides: 10. The chain's CDR3 is CAWTPGQPSETQYF. The CDR3 DNA is TGTGCCTGGACCCCGGGACAGCCATCGGAGACCCAGTACTTC. The full variable domain, in which reference TRBV30 and TRBJ2-5 provide the parts outside the CDR3, is SQTIHQWPATLVQPVGSPLSLECTVEGTSNPNLYWYRQAAGRGLQLLFYSVGIGQISSEVPQNLSASRPQDRQFILSSKKLLLSDSGFYLCAWTPGQPSETQYFGPGTRLLVL.

The chain is built from TRBV5-1 and TRBJ2-7, with 7 bases aligning to TRBD1. The CDR3 spans 15 residues. V trimming: 4 bases; J trimming: 5 bases; junction bases outside the gene matches: 12. Germline V CDR1 and CDR2: SGHRS, YFSETQ. Here the CDR3 DNA reads TGCGCCAGCAGCCTGCAGACGAACAGGGGCGACGAGCAGTACTTC. Its protein is CASSLQTNRGDEQYF.

The CDR3 DNA is TGTGCCAGCAGTTACGGGGGAAGTGACTATGGCTACACCTTC. This encodes CASSYGGSDYGYTF. The gene calls are TRBV6-5 and TRBJ1-2, with D possibly TRBD1 on 5 matching bases. Looked up from germline, CDR1 is MNHEY and CDR2 is SVGAGI. This CDR3 is built from 14 residues. V lost 2 bases, J lost 3 bases, and 10 bases lay in between.

This chain connects TRBV27 to TRBJ2-3; 8 nucleotides match TRBD2. Per germline, CDR1 MNHEY and CDR2 SMNVEV (reference sequence). V dropped 3 bases and J dropped 6; count of bases not matched to a gene: 2. The CDR3 runs to 13 residues. The CDR3 region has the DNA TGTGCCAGCAGTTTTTCGGGGGGGGATACGCAGTATTTT. It specifies CASSFSGGDTQYF.

The chain combines TRBV5-5 with TRBJ2-3; TRBD1 might be the D (6 bases). The CDR3 sequence is 16 residues long. From germline, CDR1 is SGHKS and CDR2 YYEKEE (reference sequence). V gave up 2 bases and J gave up 0 bases, with 13 bases separating them. CDR3 sequence reads: CASSFLAGVSTDTQYF. Written as DNA, the CDR3 is TGTGCCAGCAGCTTTTTAGCAGGGGTGAGCACAGATACGCAGTATTTT.

The V gene is TRBV2, the J gene TRBJ1-4; D is uncertain. The length of the CDR3 is 17 residues. Germline CDR1 is SNHLY and CDR2 is FYNNEI. V lost 3 bases to trimming and J lost 0 bases, with 14 bases between them. CDR3 sequence reads: CASSDVGRSATNEKLFF. In DNA, the CDR3 is TGTGCCAGCAGTGATGTAGGCAGGTCTGCAACTAATGAAAAACTGTTTTTT.

The V and J genes are TRBV2 and TRBJ2-3; TRBD2 matches at 7 bases. The CDR3 has 14 amino acids. Germline assignment: CDR1 SNHLY and CDR2 FYNNEI. Germline trimming cut 6 bases from V and 4 bases from J; bases unmatched to any gene: 7. CDR3 sequence: CASRGRGGSDTQYF. Here the CDR3 DNA reads TGTGCCAGCAGAGGGCGGGGAGGGTCAGATACGCAGTATTTT. Combining the CDR3 with reference TRBV2 and TRBJ2-3 gives the whole variable domain EPEVTQTPSHQVTQMGQEVILRCVPISNHLYFYWYRQILGQKVEFLVSFYNNEISEKSEIFDDQFSVERPDGSNFTLKIRSTKLEDSAMYFCASRGRGGSDTQYFGPGTRLTVL.

The rearrangement joins TRBV7-9 to TRBJ2-5, with 10 bases fitting TRBD2. The length of the CDR3 is 17 residues. CDR1 SEHNR and CDR2 FQNEAQ come from the germline V gene (reference sequence). V shed 5 bases, J shed 5 bases, and the junction held 14 bases outside the gene matches. CDR3 coding DNA: TGTGCCAGCAGCCCAAGAACTAGCGGGGTCGCGAATGAGACCCAGTACTTC. This translates into CASSPRTSGVANETQYF.